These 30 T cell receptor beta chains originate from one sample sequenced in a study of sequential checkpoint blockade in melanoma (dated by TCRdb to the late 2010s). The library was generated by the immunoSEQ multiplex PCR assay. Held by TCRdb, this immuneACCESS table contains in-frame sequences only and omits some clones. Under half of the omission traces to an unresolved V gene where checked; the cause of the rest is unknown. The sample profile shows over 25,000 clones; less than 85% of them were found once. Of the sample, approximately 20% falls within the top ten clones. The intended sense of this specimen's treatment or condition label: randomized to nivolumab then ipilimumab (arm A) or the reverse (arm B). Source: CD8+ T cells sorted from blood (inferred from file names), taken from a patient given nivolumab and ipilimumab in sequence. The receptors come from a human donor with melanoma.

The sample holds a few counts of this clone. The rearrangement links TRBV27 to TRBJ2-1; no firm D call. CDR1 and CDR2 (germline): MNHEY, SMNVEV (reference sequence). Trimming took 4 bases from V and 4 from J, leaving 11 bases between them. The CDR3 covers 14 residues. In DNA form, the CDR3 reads TGTGCCAGCAGTTCGCGAGACTGGTACAATGAGCAGTTCTTC. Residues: CASSSRDWYNEQFF.

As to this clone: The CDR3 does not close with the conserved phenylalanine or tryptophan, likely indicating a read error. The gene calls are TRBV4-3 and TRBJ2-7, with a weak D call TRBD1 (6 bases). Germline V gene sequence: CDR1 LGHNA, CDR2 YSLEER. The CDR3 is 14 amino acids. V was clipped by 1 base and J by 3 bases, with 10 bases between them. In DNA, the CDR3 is TGCGCCAGCAGCCAAGGTGGACAGAACTACGAGCAGTACCTC. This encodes CASSQGGQNYEQYL.

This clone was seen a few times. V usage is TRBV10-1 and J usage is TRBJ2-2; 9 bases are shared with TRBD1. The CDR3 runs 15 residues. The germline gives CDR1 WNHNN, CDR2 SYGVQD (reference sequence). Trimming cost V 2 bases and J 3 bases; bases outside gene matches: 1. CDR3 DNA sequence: TGCGCCAGCAGTGAGGGGGACAGGGACACCGGGGAGCTGTTTTTT. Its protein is CASSEGDRDTGELFF.

CDR3 coding DNA: TGTGCCAGCAGCTTGGAACAGTTACTTTACGAGCAGTACTTC. This translates into CASSLEQLLYEQYF. The chain employs TRBV5-6 and TRBJ2-7, with D unresolved. This CDR3 spans 14 amino acids. Germline CDR1 reads SGHDT; CDR2 reads YYEEEE. Trimming stripped 0 bases from V and 4 bases from J, with 11 bases between.

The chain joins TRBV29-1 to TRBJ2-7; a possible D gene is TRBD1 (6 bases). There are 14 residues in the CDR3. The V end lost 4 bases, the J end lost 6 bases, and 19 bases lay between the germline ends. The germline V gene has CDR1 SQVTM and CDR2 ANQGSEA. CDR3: CSVAPLGQGTEQYF. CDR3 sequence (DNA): TGCAGCGTTGCACCCTTGGGGCAGGGGACCGAGCAGTACTTC.

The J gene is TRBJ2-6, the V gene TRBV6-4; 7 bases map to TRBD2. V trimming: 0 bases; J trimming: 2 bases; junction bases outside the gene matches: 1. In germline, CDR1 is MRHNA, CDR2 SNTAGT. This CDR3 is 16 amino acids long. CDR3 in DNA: TGTGCCAGCAGTGACTCGGGGGGGACTGGGGCCAACGTCCTGACTTTC. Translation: CASSDSGGTGANVLTF.

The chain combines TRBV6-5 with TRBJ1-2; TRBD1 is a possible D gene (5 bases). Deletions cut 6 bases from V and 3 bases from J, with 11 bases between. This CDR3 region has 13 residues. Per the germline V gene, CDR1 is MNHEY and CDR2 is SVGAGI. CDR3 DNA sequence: TGTGCCAGCAGCCTCCGGGACTACTATGGCTACACCTTC. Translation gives CASSLRDYYGYTF.

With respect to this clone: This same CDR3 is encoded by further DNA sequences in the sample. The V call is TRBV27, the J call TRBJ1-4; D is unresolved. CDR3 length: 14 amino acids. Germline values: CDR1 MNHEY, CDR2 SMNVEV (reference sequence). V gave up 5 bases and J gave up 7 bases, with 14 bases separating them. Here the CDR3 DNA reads TGTGCCAGCAGTGCAGAACCTGGCGGTGAAAAACTGTTTTTT. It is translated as CASSAEPGGEKLFF.

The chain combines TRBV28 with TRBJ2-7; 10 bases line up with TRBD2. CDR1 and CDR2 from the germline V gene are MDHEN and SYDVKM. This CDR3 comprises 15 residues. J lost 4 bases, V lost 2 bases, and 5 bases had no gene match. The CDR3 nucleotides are TGTGCCAGCAGTTTAATAGCGGGGGGACGATACGAGCAGTACTTC. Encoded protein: CASSLIAGGRYEQYF.

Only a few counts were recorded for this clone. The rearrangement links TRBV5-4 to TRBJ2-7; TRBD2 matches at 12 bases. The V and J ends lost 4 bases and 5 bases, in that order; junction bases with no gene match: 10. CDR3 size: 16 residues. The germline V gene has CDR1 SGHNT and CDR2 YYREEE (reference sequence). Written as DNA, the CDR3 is TGTGCCAGCAGCCAAAATCTAGCGGGAGGGTCAGACGAGCAGTACTTC. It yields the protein CASSQNLAGGSDEQYF.

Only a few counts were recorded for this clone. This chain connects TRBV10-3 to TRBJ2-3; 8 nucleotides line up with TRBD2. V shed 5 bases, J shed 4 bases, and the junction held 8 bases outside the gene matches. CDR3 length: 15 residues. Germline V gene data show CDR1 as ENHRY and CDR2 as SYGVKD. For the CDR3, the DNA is TGTGCCATCAGTCCCCGTTCGGGGGGGGCAGATACGCAGTATTTT. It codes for CAISPRSGGADTQYF.

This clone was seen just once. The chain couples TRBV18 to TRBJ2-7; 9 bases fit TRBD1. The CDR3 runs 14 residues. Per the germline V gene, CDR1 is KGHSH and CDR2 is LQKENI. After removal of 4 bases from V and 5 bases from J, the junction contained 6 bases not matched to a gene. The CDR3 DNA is TGTGCCAGCTCACAGGGGACAGGGCCCAACGAGCAGTACTTC. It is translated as CASSQGTGPNEQYF.

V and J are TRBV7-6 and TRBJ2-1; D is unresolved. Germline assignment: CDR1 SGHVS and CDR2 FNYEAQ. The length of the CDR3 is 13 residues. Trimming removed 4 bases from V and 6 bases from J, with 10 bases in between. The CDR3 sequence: CASSSEVGNEQFF. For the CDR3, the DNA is TGTGCCAGCAGCTCAGAGGTTGGCAATGAGCAGTTCTTC.

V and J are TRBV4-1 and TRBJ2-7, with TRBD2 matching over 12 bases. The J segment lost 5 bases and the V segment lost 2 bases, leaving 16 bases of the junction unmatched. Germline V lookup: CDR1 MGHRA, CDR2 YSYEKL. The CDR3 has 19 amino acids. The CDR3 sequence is CASSQNLGLAGGRFDEQYF. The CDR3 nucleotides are TGCGCCAGCAGCCAAAATCTTGGGCTAGCGGGAGGGCGGTTCGACGAGCAGTACTTC.

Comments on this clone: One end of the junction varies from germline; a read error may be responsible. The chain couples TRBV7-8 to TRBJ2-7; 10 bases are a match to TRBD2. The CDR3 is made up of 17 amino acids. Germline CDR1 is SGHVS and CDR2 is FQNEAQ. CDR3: CASSPNLAGAVSHEQYF. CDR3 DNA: TGTGCCAGCAGCCCAAACCTAGCGGGAGCGGTCTCCCACGAGCAGTACTTC.

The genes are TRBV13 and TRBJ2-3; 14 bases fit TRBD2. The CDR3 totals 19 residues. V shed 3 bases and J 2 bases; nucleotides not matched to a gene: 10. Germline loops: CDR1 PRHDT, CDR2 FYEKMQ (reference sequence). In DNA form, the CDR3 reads TGTGCCAGCAGCTTGGGACTAGCGGGGGCCGAAACTTTCACAGATACGCAGTATTTT. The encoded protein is CASSLGLAGAETFTDTQYF. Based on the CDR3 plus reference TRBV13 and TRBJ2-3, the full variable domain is AAGVIQSPRHLIKEKRETATLKCYPIPRHDTVYWYQQGPGQDPQFLISFYEKMQSDKGSIPDRFSAQQFSDYHSELNMSSLELGDSALYFCASSLGLAGAETFTDTQYFGPGTRLTVL.

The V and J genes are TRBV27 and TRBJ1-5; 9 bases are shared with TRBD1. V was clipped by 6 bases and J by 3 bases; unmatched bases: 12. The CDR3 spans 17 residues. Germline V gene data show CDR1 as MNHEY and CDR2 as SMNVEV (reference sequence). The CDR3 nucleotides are TGTGCCAGCAGAGCAACAGGGGGCCCCTTTACCAATCAGCCCCAGCATTTT. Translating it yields CASRATGGPFTNQPQHF.

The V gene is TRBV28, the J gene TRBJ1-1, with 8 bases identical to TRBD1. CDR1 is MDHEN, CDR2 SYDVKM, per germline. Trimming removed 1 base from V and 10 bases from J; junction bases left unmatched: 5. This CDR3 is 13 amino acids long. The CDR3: CASSLSGQASAFF. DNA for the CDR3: TGTGCCAGCAGTTTATCGGGACAGGCCTCAGCTTTCTTT.

The CDR3 region is CASSLFTGGEGTQYF. The CDR3 DNA reads TGTGCCAGCAGCTTATTCACAGGGGGCGAGGGGACCCAGTACTTC. The rearrangement joins TRBV7-6 to TRBJ2-5; the match to TRBD1 covers 9 bases. The V segment lost 2 bases and the J segment 7 bases; nucleotides outside the gene matches: 8. The CDR3 covers 15 residues. Germline CDR1 reads SGHVS; CDR2 reads FNYEAQ.

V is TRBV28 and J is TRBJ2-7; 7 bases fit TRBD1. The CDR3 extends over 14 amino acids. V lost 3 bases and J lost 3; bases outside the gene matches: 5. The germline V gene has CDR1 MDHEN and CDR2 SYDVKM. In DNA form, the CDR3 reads TGTGCCAGCAGTTTGACAGGGTGGAACTACGAGCAGTACTTC. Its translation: CASSLTGWNYEQYF. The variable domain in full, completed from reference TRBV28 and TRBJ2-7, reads DVKVTQSSRYLVKRTGEKVFLECVQDMDHENMFWYRQDPGLGLRLIYFSYDVKMKEKGDIPEGYSVSREKKERFSLILESASTNQTSMYLCASSLTGWNYEQYFGPGTRLTVT.

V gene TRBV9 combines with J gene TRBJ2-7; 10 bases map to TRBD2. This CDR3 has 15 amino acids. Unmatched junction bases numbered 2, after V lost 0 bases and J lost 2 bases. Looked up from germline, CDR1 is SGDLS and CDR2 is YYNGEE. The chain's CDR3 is CASSVGAGGPYEQYF. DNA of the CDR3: TGTGCCAGCAGCGTAGGAGCGGGAGGGCCCTACGAGCAGTACTTC. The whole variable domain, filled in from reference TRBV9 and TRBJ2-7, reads DSGVTQTPKHLITATGQRVTLRCSPRSGDLSVYWYQQSLDQGLQFLIQYYNGEERAKGNILERFSAQQFPDLHSELNLSSLELGDSALYFCASSVGAGGPYEQYFGPGTRLTVT.

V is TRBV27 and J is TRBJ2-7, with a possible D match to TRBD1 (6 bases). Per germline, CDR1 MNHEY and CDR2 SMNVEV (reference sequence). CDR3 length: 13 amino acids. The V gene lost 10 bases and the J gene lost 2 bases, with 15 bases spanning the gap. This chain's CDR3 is CATRERGTYEQYF. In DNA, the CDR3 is TGTGCCACCAGGGAGAGGGGGACCTACGAGCAGTACTTC.

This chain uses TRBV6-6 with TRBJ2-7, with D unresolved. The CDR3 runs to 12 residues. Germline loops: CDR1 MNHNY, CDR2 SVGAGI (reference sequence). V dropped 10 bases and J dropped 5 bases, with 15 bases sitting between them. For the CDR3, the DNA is TGTGCCATCGGAGCCCTACCCCACGAGCAGTACTTC. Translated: CAIGALPHEQYF.

CDR3 residues: CASSPGDRRRQETQYF. The DNA for the CDR3 is TGTGCCAGCAGTCCCGGGGACAGGCGACGCCAAGAGACCCAGTACTTC. V gene TRBV27 combines with J gene TRBJ2-5, with 8 bases identical to TRBD1. The ends lost 5 bases at V and 1 base at J; junction bases unmatched: 9. Germline-derived CDR1 and CDR2 are MNHEY and SMNVEV (reference sequence). This CDR3 is 16 amino acids long.

The CDR3 DNA reads TGTGCCAGCAGCTCCGAGAGGCTAAGGAGGGAGACCCAGTACTTC. Translated: CASSSERLRRETQYF. The chain couples TRBV7-2 to TRBJ2-5; tentatively, D is TRBD2 (5 bases). This CDR3 is built from 15 residues. The germline V gene has CDR1 SGHTA and CDR2 FQGNSA. V shed 4 bases and J shed 5 bases, with 17 bases lying between them.

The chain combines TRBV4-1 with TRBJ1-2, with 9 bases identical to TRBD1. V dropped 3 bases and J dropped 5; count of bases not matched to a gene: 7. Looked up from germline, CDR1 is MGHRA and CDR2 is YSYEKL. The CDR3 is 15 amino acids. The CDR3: CASSHRDRVYYGYTF. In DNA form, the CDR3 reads TGCGCCAGCAGCCATAGGGACAGGGTTTATTATGGCTACACCTTC.

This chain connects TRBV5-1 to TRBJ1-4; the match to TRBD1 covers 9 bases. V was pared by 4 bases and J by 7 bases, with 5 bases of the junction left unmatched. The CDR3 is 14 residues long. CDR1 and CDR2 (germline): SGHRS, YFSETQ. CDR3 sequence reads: CASSLDRGFEKLFF. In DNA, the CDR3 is TGCGCCAGCAGCCTAGACAGGGGGTTTGAAAAACTGTTTTTT.

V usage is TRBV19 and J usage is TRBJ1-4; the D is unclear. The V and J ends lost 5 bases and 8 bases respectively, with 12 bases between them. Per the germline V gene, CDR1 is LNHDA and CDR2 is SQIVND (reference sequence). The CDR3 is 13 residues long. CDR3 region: CASSVDYEEKLFF. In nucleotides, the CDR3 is TGTGCCAGTAGTGTTGACTATGAGGAAAAACTGTTTTTT.

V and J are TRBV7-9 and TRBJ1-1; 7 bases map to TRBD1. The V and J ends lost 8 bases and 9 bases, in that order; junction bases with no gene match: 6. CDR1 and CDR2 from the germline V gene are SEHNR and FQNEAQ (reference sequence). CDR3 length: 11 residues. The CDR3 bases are TGTGCCAGCGGGCAGACAGGGAAAGCTTTCTTT. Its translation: CASGQTGKAFF.

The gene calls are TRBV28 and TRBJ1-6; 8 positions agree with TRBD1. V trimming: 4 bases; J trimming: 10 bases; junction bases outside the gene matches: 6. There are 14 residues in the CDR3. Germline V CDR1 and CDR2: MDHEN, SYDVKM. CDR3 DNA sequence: TGTGCCAGCAGTTCGGACAGGGAAGGGTCACCCCTCCACTTT. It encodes CASSSDREGSPLHF.